What follows is one TCR beta chain and its context. Its antigen is unidentified. This CDR3 region has 15 residues. In germline, CDR1 is MNHEY, CDR2 SMNVEV (reference sequence). J was trimmed by 4 bases and V by 3 bases; bases with no gene match: 6. Using its own MiXCR run on the reads, TCRdb lists one record per CDR3 protein. The table has some 920,000 distinct CDR3 sequences, roughly 30% seen once. The data stem from a study of T cell repertoires in cytomegalovirus infection. Across the whole study: Recently identified HLA-C-restricted CMV epitopes were used, and well-studied HLA-B-restricted CMV epitopes were used as well. An indication of both CMV infection and matching HLA type came from public TCR beta signatures. Study-level findings and limits: Totalled public TCR beta family frequency picked out people who carried CMV plus the relevant HLA.

The sequence was obtained from a human donor in good health (CMV status not recorded). Some clones in this sample may be carry-over from other donors' samples. V gene TRBV27 combines with J gene TRBJ1-2; 9 bases agree with TRBD1. The specimen comprised cultured CD8+ T cells from PBMCs, sampled from culture after CMV antigen stimulation. CDR3 sequence reads: CASSFGQGSLYGYTF. Written as DNA, the CDR3 is TGTGCCAGCAGTTTTGGACAGGGGTCTCTCTATGGCTACACCTTC.